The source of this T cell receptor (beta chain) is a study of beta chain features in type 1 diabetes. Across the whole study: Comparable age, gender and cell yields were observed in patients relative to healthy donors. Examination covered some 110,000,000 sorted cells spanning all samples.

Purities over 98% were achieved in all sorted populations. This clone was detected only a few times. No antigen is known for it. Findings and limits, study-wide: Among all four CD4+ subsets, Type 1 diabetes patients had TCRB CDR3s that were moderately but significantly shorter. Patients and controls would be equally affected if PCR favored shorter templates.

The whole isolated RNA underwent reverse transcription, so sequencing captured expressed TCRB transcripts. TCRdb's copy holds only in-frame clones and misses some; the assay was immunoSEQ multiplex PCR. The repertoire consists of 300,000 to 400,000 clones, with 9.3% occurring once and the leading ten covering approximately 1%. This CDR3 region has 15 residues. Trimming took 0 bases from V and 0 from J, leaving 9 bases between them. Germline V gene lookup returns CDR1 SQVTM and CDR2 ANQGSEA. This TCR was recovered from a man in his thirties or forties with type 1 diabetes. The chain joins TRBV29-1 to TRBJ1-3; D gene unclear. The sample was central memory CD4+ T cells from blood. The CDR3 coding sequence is TGCAGCGTTGAAGATGCGGCGCGCTCTGGAAACACCATATATTTT. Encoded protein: CSVEDAARSGNTIYF.